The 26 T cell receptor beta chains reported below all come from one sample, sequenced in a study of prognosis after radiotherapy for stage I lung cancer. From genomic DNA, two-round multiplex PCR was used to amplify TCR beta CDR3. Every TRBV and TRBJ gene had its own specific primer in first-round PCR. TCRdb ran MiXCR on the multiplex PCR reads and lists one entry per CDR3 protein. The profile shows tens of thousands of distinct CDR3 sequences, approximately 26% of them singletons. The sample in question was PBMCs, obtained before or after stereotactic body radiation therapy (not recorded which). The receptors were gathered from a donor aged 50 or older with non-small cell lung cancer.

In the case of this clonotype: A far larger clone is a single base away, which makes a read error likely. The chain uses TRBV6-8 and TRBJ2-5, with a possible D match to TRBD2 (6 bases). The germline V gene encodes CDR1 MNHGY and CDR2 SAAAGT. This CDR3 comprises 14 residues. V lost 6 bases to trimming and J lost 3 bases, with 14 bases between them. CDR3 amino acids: CASRDGSGEETQYF. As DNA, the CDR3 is TGTGCCAGCAGAGATGGTAGCGGCGAAGAGACCCAGTACTTC.

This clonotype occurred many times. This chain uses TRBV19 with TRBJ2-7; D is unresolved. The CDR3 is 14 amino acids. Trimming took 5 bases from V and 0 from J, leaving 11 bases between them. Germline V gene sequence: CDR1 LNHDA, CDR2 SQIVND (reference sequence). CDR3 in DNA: TGTGCCAGTAGTGGAGCAGAGAGCTCCTACGAGCAGTACTTC. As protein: CASSGAESSYEQYF.

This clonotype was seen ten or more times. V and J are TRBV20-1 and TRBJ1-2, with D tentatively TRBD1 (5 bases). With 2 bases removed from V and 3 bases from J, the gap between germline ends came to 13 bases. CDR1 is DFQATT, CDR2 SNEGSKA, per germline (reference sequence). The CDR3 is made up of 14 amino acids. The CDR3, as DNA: TGCAGTGCTAGACTGGGGGGAAAAGACTATGGCTACACCTTC. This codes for CSARLGGKDYGYTF.

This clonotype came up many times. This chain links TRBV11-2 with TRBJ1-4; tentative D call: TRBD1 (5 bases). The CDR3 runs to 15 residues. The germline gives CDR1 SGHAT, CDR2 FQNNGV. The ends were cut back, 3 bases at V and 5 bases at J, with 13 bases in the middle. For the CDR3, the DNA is TGTGCCAGCAGCTTCCAGGGAAAAGTAAATGAAAAACTGTTTTTT. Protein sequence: CASSFQGKVNEKLFF.

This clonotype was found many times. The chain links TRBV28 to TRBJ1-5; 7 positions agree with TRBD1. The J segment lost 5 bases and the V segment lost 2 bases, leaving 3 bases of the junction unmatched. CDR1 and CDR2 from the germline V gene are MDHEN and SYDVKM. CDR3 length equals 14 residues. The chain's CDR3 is CASSLGRGYQPQHF. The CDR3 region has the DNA TGTGCCAGCAGTTTAGGCAGGGGGTATCAGCCCCAGCATTTT.

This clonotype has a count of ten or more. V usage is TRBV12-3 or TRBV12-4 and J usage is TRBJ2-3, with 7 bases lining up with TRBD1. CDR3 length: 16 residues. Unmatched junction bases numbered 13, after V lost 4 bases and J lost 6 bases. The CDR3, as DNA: TGTGCCAGCAGTTCGGGACAGAACTCAGTGGGCGATACGCAGTATTTT. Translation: CASSSGQNSVGDTQYF.

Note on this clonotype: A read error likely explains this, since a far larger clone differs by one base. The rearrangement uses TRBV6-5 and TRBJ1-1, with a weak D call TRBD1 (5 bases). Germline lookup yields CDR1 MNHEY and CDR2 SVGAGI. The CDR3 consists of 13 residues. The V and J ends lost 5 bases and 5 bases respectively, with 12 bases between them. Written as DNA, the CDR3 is TGTGCCAGCAGTCACCCCGGGACGACTGAAGCTTTCTTT. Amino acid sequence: CASSHPGTTEAFF.

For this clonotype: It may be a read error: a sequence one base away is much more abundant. CDR3 nucleotides: TGTGCCAGCATCACACGGGGGGACCCCGGCGAGAACACTGAAGCTTTCTTT. This codes for CASITRGDPGENTEAFF. The rearrangement uses TRBV6-2 or TRBV6-3 and TRBJ1-1; possible D gene TRBD1, 5 bases. Germline loops: CDR1 MNHEY, CDR2 SVGEGT. Trimming shortened V by 7 bases and J by 1 base, and 22 bases separated the two germline ends. CDR3 size: 17 residues.

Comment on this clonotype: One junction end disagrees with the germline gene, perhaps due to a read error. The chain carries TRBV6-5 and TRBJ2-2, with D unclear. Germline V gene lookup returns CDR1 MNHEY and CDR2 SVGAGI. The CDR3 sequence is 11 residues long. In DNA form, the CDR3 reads TGTGCCAGCAGATACACCGGAGAGCTGTTTTTT. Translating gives CASRYTGELFF.

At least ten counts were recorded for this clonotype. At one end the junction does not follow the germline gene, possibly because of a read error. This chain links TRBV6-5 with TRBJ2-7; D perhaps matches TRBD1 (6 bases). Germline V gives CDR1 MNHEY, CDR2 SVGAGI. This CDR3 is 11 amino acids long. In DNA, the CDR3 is TGTGCCAGCAGTTACCGGGACACAACTGACTTC. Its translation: CASSYRDTTDF.

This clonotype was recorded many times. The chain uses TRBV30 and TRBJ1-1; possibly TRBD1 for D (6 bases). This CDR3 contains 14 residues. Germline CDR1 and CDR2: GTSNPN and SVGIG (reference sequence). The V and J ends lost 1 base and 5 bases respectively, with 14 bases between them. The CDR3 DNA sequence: TGTGCCTGGAGTGCAGGGGCAGGAAGAACTGAAGCTTTCTTT. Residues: CAWSAGAGRTEAFF.

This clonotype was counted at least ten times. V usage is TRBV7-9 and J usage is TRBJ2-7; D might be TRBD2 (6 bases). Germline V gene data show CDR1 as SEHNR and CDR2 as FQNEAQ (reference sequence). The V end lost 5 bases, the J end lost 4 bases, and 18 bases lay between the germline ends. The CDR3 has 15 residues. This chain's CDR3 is CASSDQRTGRYEQYF. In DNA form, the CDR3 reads TGTGCCAGCAGCGACCAAAGGACCGGGAGATACGAGCAGTACTTC.

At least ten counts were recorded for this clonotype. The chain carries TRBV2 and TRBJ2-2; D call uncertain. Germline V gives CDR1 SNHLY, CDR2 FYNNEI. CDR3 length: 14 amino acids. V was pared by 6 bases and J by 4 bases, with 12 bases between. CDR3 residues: CASRLTPGTGELFF. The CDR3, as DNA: TGTGCCAGCAGACTAACCCCGGGCACCGGGGAGCTGTTTTTT.

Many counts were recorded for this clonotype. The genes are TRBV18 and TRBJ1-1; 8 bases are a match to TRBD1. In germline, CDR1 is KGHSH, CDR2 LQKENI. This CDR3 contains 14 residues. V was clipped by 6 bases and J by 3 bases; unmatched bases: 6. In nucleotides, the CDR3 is TGTGCCAGCTCCGGACAGGGATCGGACACTGAAGCTTTCTTT. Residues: CASSGQGSDTEAFF.

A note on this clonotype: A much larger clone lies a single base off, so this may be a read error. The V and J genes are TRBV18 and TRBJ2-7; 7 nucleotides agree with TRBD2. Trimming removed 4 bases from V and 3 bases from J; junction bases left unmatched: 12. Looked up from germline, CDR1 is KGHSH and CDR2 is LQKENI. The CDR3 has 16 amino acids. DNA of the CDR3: TGTGCCAGCTCACTACTCCCCGGGACTACTAACTACGAGCAGTACTTC. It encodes CASSLLPGTTNYEQYF.

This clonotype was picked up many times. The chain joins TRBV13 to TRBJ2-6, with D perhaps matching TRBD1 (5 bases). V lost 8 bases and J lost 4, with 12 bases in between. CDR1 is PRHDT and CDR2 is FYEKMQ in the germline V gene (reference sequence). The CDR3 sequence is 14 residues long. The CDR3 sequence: CASHAGSGANVLTF. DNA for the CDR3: TGTGCCAGCCACGCAGGGTCCGGGGCCAACGTCCTGACTTTC.

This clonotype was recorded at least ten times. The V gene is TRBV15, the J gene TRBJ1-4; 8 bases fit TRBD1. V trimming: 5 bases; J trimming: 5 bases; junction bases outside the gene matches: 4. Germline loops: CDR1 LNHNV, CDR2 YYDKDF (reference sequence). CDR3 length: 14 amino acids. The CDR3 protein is CATSARQGNEKLFF. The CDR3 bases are TGTGCCACCAGCGCTCGACAGGGGAATGAAAAACTGTTTTTT.

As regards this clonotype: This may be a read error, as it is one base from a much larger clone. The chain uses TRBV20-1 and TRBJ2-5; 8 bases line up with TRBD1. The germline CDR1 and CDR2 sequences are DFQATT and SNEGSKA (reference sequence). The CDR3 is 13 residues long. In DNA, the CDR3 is TGCAGTGCTCCGACAGGGGCCCAAGAGACCGAGTACTTC. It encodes CSAPTGAQETEYF.

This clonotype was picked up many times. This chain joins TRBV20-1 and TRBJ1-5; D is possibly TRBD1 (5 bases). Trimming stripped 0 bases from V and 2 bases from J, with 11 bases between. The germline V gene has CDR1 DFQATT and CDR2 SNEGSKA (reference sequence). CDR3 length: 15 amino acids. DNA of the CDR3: TGCAGTGCTAGAGATATGGTCAGGGGCAATCAGCCCCAGCATTTT. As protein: CSARDMVRGNQPQHF.

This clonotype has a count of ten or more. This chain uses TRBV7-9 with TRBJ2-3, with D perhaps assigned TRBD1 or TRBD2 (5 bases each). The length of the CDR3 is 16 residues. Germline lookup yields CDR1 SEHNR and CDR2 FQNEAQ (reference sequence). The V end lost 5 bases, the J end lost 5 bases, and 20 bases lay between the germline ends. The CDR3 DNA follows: TGTGCCAGCAGCAACGGTAGGACAAGAGAGGGAGATACGCAGTATTTT. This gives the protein CASSNGRTREGDTQYF.

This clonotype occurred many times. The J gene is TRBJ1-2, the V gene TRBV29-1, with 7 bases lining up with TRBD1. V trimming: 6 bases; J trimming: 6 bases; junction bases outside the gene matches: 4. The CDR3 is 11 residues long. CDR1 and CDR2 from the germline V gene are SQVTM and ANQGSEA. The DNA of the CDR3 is TGCAGCGTCAGGGGGTTGGATGGCTACACCTTC. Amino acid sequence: CSVRGLDGYTF.

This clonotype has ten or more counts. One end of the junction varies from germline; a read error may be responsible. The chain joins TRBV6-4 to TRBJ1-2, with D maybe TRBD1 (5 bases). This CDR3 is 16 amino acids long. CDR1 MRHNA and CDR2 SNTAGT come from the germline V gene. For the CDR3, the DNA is TGTGCCAGCAGTTACTCGGCACAGGCCCCCAGCTATGGCTACACCTTC. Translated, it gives CASSYSAQAPSYGYTF.

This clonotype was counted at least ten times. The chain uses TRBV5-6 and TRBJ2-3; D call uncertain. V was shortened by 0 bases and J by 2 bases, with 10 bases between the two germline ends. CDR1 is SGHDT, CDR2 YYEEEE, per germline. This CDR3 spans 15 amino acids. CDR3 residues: CASSLVATDTDTQYF. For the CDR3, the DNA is TGTGCCAGCAGCTTGGTTGCGACGGACACAGATACGCAGTATTTT.

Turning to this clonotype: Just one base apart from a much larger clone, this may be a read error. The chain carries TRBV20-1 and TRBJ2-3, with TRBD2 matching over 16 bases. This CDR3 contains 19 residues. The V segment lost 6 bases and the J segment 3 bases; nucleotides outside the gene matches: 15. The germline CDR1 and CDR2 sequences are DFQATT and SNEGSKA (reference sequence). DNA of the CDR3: TGCAGTGCAAATGCCCCTGGGACTAGCGGGGGGGTGTGGACAGATACGCAGTATTTT. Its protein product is CSANAPGTSGGVWTDTQYF.

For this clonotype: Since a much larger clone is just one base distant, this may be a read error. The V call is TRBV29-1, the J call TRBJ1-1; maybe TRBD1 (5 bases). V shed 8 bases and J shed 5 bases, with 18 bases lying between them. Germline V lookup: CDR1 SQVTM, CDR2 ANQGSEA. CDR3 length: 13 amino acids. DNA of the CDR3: TGCAGCCCTGACAGTGGGCTGGGGACTGAAGCTTTCTTT. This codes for CSPDSGLGTEAFF.

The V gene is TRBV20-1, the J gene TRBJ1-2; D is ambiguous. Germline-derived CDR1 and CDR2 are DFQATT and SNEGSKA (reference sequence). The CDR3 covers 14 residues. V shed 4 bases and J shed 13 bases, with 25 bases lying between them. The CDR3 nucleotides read TGCAGTGCTATAATACCCTATGGAACTCGTCAGTGCACCTTC. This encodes CSAIIPYGTRQCTF.